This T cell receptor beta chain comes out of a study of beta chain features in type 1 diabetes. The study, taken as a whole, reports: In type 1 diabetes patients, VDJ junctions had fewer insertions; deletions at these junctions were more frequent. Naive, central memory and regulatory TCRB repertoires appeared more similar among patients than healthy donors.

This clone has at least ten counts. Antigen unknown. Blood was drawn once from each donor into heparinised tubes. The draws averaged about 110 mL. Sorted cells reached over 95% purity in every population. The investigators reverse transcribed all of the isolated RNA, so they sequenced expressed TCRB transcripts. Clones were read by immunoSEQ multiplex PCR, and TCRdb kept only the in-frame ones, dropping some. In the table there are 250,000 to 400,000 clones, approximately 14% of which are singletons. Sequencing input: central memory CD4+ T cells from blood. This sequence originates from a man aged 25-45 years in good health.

The CDR3: CASSKGDTEAFF. The CDR3 DNA reads TGTGCCAGCAGCAAAGGCGACACTGAAGCTTTCTTT. The chain links TRBV21-1 to TRBJ1-1. TRBV21-1 constitutes a pseudogene. This CDR3 has 12 amino acids.